This entry lists 21 T cell receptor beta chains sequenced from one sample in a study of blood T cell repertoires in COVID-19. Libraries were prepared by immunoSEQ multiplex PCR; TCRdb keeps only in-frame clonotypes and omits some of them. Counted here are approximately 200,000 clones, roughly 80% occurring once; the ten biggest clones make up 8% to 13%. Material: peripheral blood. These receptors were collected from a woman of 80 years or more with acute or convalescent COVID-19.

The chain joins TRBV25-1 to TRBJ1-1, with D maybe TRBD1 (5 bases). The germline V gene encodes CDR1 MGHDK and CDR2 SYGVNS. This CDR3 has 14 amino acids. Trimming cost V 4 bases and J 1 base, with 10 bases left between them. Here the CDR3 DNA reads TGTGCCAGCAGTGGGGGGGTCGGGAACACTGAAGCTTTCTTT. Amino acids: CASSGGVGNTEAFF.

The J gene is TRBJ1-5, the V gene TRBV19, with a possible D match to TRBD1 (6 bases). V was cut by 8 bases and J by 4 bases, with 15 bases left in between. Germline-derived CDR1 and CDR2 are LNHDA and SQIVND (reference sequence). The CDR3 is made up of 14 amino acids. CDR3 nucleotide sequence: TGTGCCAGTCGCTACAGGGCCACAAATCAGCCCCAGCATTTT. Translating gives CASRYRATNQPQHF.

This clone was seen ten or more times. CDR3 sequence: CASSLGQGSSPLHF. The DNA for the CDR3 is TGTGCCAGCAGCTTGGGCCAGGGAAGCTCACCCCTCCACTTT. This chain uses TRBV5-6 with TRBJ1-6, with a weak D call TRBD1 (5 bases). V gave up 0 bases and J gave up 10 bases, with 11 bases separating them. The CDR3 has 14 amino acids. Germline CDR1 and CDR2: SGHDT and YYEEEE. The full variable domain, its missing parts supplied by reference TRBV5-6 and TRBJ1-6, is DAGVTQSPTHLIKTRGQQVTLRCSPKSGHDTVSWYQQALGQGPQFIFQYYEEEERQRGNFPDRFSGHQFPNYSSELNVNALLLGDSALYLCASSLGQGSSPLHFGNGTRLTVT.

This chain connects TRBV11-3 to TRBJ2-1, with TRBD2 as a possible D gene (7 bases). Per the germline V gene, CDR1 is SGHNT and CDR2 is YENEEA. The CDR3 spans 15 residues. V dropped 5 bases and J dropped 8 bases, with 19 bases sitting between them. The CDR3 DNA reads as TGTGCCAGCAGCCTCTTGGAAGGGGGGGCTTATGAGCAGTTCTTC. Translating gives CASSLLEGGAYEQFF.

The chain employs TRBV7-2 and TRBJ2-6, with a possible D match to TRBD2 (5 bases). The CDR3 spans 17 residues. Looked up from germline, CDR1 is SGHTA and CDR2 is FQGNSA. Trimming removed 1 base from V and 4 bases from J, with 14 bases in between. The CDR3 nucleotides are TGTGCCAGCAGCTTAGTGGCGGCACGAGGGGGGGCCAACGTCCTGACTTTC. Its protein product is CASSLVAARGGANVLTF.

The chain links TRBV5-6 to TRBJ1-3; no clear D. The CDR3 covers 15 residues. V was clipped by 1 base and J by 0 bases, with 8 bases between them. Germline V gene data show CDR1 as SGHDT and CDR2 as YYEEEE. CDR3 sequence: CASSLRGSSGNTIYF. The DNA of the CDR3 is TGTGCCAGCAGCTTGCGCGGGAGCTCTGGAAACACCATATATTTT.

CDR3 DNA: TGTGCCAGCGGACCAGGGGGAGGAAGAAACACCATATATTTT. As protein: CASGPGGGRNTIYF. V and J are TRBV9 and TRBJ1-3; 7 bases match TRBD1. The germline V gene encodes CDR1 SGDLS and CDR2 YYNGEE. Trimming removed 7 bases from V and 5 bases from J; junction bases left unmatched: 9. This CDR3 region has 14 residues.

Worth noting for this clone: The junction does not match germline at one end; this may be a read error. V usage is TRBV12-3 or TRBV12-4 and J usage is TRBJ1-2; D might be TRBD1 (6 bases). The CDR3 length is 12 residues. The chain's CDR3 is CASSLQGLHLVF. Written as DNA, the CDR3 is TGTGCCAGCAGTTTACAGGGGTTGCATCTCGTATTC.

The chain is built from TRBV5-1 and TRBJ2-1; D unclear. This CDR3 spans 15 amino acids. Germline V gene sequence: CDR1 SGHRS, CDR2 YFSETQ. V was shortened by 4 bases and J by 2 bases, with 13 bases between the two germline ends. CDR3 DNA: TGCGCCAGCAGCCAACCTACAACTACCTACAATGAGCAGTTCTTC. Protein: CASSQPTTTYNEQFF.

This chain connects TRBV30 to TRBJ1-2, with 9 positions matching TRBD1. This CDR3 has 12 amino acids. The germline V gene has CDR1 GTSNPN and CDR2 SVGIG (reference sequence). V shed 3 bases, J shed 4 bases, and the junction held 0 bases outside the gene matches. As DNA, the CDR3 is TGTGCCTGGAGGACAGGGGGCTATGGCTACACCTTC. Encoded protein: CAWRTGGYGYTF.

This clone was seen more than once but under ten times. The chain joins TRBV19 to TRBJ1-1; the D gene is possibly TRBD1 (6 bases). V lost 9 bases and J lost 5, with 16 bases in between. The CDR3 is 13 amino acids. Per the germline V gene, CDR1 is LNHDA and CDR2 is SQIVND (reference sequence). CDR3 loop: CASGGRRGTEAFF. CDR3 nucleotides: TGTGCCAGCGGGGGGCGTCGGGGAACTGAAGCTTTCTTT.

The chain couples TRBV5-5 to TRBJ2-7; unclear D gene. This CDR3 has 15 residues. CDR1 SGHKS and CDR2 YYEKEE come from the germline V gene (reference sequence). The germline V and J ends were trimmed by 0 bases and 3 bases, with 13 bases remaining between them. The CDR3 protein is CASSLVVSFNYEQYF. CDR3 sequence (DNA): TGTGCCAGCAGCTTGGTGGTTAGTTTTAACTACGAGCAGTACTTC.

The CDR3 DNA sequence: TGTGCCAGCAGTTCAGGTGGGGAGCAGTTCTTC. Translating it yields CASSSGGEQFF. V gene TRBV6-4 combines with J gene TRBJ2-1; D remains unclear. Germline CDR1 reads MRHNA; CDR2 reads SNTAGT. The CDR3 is 11 amino acids. V lost 5 bases, J lost 10 bases, and 9 bases lay in between.

This sequence joins TRBV29-1 and TRBJ1-1; 7 nucleotides agree with TRBD1. CDR3 length equals 11 residues. The V segment lost 3 bases and the J segment 10 bases; nucleotides outside the gene matches: 5. Germline loops: CDR1 SQVTM, CDR2 ANQGSEA. The CDR3 sequence: CSVDRGTVAFF. The CDR3, as DNA: TGCAGCGTTGACAGGGGGACGGTAGCTTTCTTT.

This chain links TRBV5-1 with TRBJ2-3, with 15 bases aligning to TRBD2. Looked up from germline, CDR1 is SGHRS and CDR2 is YFSETQ. Losses at the gene ends were 7 bases for V and 5 bases for J; bases not matched to a gene: 2. The CDR3 covers 14 residues. The CDR3 sequence is CASGLAGGGDTQYF. In DNA form, the CDR3 reads TGCGCCAGCGGACTAGCGGGAGGGGGAGATACGCAGTATTTT.

This clone was found a few times. The CDR3 DNA follows: TGTGCCAGCAGTGATTGGCTACAGGACTACGAGCAGTACTTC. This encodes CASSDWLQDYEQYF. J is TRBJ2-7 and V is TRBV11-2; D is perhaps TRBD1 (5 bases). Deletions cut 6 bases from V and 3 bases from J, with 15 bases between. CDR1 SGHAT and CDR2 FQNNGV come from the germline V gene. The CDR3 sequence is 14 residues long.

The rearrangement uses TRBV30 and TRBJ2-1; D is perhaps TRBD2 (6 bases). Trimming took off 3 bases at V and 0 bases at J, with 9 bases between the two ends. This CDR3 is built from 14 residues. Germline CDR1 GTSNPN, CDR2 SVGIG (reference sequence). CDR3 in DNA: TGTGCCTGGAGGGGGCGGGGCTCCTACAATGAGCAGTTCTTC. Translating it yields CAWRGRGSYNEQFF. The full variable domain, completed using reference TRBV30 and TRBJ2-1, is SQTIHQWPATLVQPVGSPLSLECTVEGTSNPNLYWYRQAAGRGLQLLFYSVGIGQISSEVPQNLSASRPQDRQFILSSKKLLLSDSGFYLCAWRGRGSYNEQFFGPGTRLTVL.

The V gene is TRBV18, the J gene TRBJ1-2; D possibly corresponds to TRBD1 (5 bases). Germline-derived CDR1 and CDR2 are KGHSH and LQKENI. V lost 2 bases and J lost 5, with 15 bases in between. This CDR3 has 15 residues. CDR3 sequence: CASSPGAAAPYGYTF. In nucleotides, the CDR3 is TGTGCCAGCTCACCAGGGGCGGCCGCCCCTTATGGCTACACCTTC.

CDR3: CASNLLGAAFF. Here the CDR3 DNA reads TGTGCCTCCAACCTACTTGGGGCAGCTTTCTTT. V usage is TRBV6-5 and J usage is TRBJ1-1; D is perhaps TRBD1 (5 bases). This CDR3 is built from 11 residues. The V gene lost 11 bases and the J gene lost 10 bases, with 17 bases spanning the gap. Germline CDR1 MNHEY, CDR2 SVGAGI.

V usage is TRBV11-2 and J usage is TRBJ2-5; the D is unclear. CDR3 size: 14 residues. V was pared by 3 bases and J by 5 bases, with 13 bases between. Germline V gene data show CDR1 as SGHAT and CDR2 as FQNNGV. The CDR3, as DNA: TGTGCCAGCAGCTTTTCGCGCGCGGCGGAGACCCAGTACTTC. This encodes CASSFSRAAETQYF.

The V call is TRBV5-8, the J call TRBJ1-1; 8 bases map to TRBD1. CDR1 SGHTS and CDR2 YDEGEE come from the germline V gene. V gave up 6 bases and J gave up 1 base; unmatched junction bases: 5. This CDR3 has 14 amino acids. CDR3 residues: CASNVDRGNTEAFF. CDR3 bases: TGTGCCAGCAACGTTGACAGGGGGAACACTGAAGCTTTCTTT.